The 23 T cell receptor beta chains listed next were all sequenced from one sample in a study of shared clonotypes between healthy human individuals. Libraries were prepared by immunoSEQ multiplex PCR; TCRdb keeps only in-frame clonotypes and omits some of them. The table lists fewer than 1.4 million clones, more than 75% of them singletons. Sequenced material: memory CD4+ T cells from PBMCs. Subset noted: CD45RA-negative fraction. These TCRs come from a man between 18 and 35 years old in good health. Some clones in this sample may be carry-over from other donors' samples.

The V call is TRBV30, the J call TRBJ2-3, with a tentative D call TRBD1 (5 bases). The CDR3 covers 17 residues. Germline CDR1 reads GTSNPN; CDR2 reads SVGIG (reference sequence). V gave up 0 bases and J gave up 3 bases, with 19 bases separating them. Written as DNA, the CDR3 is TGTGCCTGGAGTGTACAGTATAGGGGTGCAGTAACAGATACGCAGTATTTT. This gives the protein CAWSVQYRGAVTDTQYF.

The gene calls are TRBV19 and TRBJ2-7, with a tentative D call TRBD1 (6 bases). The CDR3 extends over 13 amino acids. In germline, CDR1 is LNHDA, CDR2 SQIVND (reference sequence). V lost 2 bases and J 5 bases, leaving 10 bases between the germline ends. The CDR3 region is CASSIQGQNEQYF. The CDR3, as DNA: TGTGCCAGTAGTATACAGGGACAAAACGAGCAGTACTTC.

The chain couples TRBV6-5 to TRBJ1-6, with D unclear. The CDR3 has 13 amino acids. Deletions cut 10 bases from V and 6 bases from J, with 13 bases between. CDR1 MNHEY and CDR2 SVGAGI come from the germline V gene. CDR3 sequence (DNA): TGTGCCACCGGTGGCGGGAGTAATTCACCCCTCCACTTT. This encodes CATGGGSNSPLHF.

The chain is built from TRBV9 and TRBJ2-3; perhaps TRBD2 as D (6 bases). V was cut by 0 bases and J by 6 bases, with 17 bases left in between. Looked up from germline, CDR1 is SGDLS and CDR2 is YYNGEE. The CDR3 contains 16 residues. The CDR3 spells CASSVGAVGRGDTQYF. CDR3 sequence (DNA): TGTGCCAGCAGCGTAGGGGCAGTGGGCCGGGGGGATACGCAGTATTTT.

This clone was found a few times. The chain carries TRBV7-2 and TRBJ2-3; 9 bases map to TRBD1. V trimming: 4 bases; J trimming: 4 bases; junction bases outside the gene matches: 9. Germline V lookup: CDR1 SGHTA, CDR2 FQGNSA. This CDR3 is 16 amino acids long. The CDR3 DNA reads TGTGCCAGCAGCTCGAGGCGGACAGGGGCCCCAGATACGCAGTATTTT. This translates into CASSSRRTGAPDTQYF.

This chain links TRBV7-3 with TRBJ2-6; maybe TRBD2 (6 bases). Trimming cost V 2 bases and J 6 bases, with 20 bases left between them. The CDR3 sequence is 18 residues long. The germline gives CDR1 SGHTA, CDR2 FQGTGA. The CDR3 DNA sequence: TGTGCCAGCAGCTTATGGGAGGCGGTGGACTCGATGGCCAACGTCCTGACTTTC. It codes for CASSLWEAVDSMANVLTF.

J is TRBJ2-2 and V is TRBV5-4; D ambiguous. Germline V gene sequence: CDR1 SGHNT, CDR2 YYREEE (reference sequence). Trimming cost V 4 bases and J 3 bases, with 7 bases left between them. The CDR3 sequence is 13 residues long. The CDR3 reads CASSAQDTGELFF. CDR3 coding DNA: TGTGCCAGCAGCGCCCAGGACACCGGGGAGCTGTTTTTT.

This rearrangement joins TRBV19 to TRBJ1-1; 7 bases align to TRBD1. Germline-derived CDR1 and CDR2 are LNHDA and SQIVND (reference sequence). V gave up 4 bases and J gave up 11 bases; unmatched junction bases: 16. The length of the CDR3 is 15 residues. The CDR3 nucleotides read TGTGCCAGTAGTACTGGGACGACAGGGTTCACTGGGGCTTTCTTT. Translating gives CASSTGTTGFTGAFF.

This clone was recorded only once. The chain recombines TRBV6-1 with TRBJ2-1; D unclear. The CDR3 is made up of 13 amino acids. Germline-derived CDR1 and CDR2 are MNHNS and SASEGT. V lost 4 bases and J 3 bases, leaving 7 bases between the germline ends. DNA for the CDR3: TGTGCCAGCAGTGTATCACACTACAATGAGCAGTTCTTC. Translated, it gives CASSVSHYNEQFF.

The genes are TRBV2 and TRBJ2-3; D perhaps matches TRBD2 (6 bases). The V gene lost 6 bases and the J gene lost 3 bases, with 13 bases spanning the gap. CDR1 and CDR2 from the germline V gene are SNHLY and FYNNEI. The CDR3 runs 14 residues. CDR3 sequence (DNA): TGTGCCAGCAGCCAGGCGGGGCTGACAGATACGCAGTATTTT. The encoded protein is CASSQAGLTDTQYF.

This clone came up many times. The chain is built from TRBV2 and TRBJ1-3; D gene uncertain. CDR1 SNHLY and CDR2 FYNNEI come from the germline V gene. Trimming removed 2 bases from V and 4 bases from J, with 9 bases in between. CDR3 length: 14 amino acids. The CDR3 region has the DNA TGTGCCAGCAGTGAACCGAGGGCGGGAAACACCATATATTTT. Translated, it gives CASSEPRAGNTIYF.

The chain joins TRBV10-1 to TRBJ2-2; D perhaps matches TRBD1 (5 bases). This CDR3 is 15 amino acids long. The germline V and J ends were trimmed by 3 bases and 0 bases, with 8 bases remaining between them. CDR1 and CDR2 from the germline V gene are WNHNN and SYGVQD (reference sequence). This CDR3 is CASSDQGSNTGELFF. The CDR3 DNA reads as TGCGCCAGCAGTGACCAGGGCTCGAACACCGGGGAGCTGTTTTTT.

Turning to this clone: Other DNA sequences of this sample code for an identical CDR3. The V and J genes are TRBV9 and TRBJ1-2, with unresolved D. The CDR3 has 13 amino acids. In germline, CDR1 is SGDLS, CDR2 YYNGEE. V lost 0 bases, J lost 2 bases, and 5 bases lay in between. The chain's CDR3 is CASSVGPNYGYTF. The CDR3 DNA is TGTGCCAGCAGCGTAGGCCCGAACTATGGCTACACCTTC.

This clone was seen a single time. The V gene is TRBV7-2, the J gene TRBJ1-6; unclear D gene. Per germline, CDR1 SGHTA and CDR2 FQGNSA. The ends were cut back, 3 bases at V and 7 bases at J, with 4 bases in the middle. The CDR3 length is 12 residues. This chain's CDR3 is CASSFLNSPLHF. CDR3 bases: TGTGCCAGCAGCTTTCTCAATTCACCCCTCCACTTT.

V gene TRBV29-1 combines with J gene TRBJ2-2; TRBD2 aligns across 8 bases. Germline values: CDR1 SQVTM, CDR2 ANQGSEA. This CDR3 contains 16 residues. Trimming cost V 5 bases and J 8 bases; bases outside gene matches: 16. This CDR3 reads CSVQGAKRENSGELFF. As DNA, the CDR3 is TGCAGCGTTCAAGGGGCGAAGCGGGAGAATTCGGGGGAGCTGTTTTTT.

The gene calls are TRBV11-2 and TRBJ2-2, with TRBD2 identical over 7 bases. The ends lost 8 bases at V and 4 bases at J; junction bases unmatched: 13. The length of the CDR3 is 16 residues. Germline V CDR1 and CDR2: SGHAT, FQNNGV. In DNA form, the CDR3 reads TGTGCCAGCCCGGCGGGAAGCGGGATAATCACCGGGGAGCTGTTTTTT. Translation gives CASPAGSGIITGELFF.

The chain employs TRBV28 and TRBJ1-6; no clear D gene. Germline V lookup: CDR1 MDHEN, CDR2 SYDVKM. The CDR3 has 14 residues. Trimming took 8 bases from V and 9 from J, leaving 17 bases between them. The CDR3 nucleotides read TGTGCCAGCGGTACGAGGACTCGTGGTTCACCCCTCCACTTT. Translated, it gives CASGTRTRGSPLHF.

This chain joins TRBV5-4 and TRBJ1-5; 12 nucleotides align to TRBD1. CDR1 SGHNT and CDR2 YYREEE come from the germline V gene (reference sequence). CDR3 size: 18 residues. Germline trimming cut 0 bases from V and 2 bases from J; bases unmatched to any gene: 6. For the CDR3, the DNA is TGTGCCAGCAGCTTGGTCCGGGACAGGGGGCGAGGCAATCAGCCCCAGCATTTT. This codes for CASSLVRDRGRGNQPQHF.

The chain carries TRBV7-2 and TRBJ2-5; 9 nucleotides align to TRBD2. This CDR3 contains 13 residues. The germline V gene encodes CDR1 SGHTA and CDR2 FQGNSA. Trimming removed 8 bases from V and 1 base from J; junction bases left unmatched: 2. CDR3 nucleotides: TGTGCCAGCCGCGGGAGGGTCCAAGAGACCCAGTACTTC. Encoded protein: CASRGRVQETQYF.

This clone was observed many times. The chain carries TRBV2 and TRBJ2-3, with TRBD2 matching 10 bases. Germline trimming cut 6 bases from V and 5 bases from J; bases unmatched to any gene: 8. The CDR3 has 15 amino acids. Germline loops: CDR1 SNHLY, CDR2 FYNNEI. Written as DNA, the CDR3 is TGTGCCAGCAGCGAACTTAGCGGGAGGCAAGATACGCAGTATTTT. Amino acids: CASSELSGRQDTQYF. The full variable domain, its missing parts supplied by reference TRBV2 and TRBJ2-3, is EPEVTQTPSHQVTQMGQEVILRCVPISNHLYFYWYRQILGQKVEFLVSFYNNEISEKSEIFDDQFSVERPDGSNFTLKIRSTKLEDSAMYFCASSELSGRQDTQYFGPGTRLTVL.

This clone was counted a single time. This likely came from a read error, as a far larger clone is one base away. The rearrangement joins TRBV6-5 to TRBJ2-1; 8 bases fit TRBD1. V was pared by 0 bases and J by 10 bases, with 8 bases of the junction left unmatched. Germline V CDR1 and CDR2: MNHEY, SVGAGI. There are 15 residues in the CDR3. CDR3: CASSYSPQGGYEQFF. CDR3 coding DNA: TGTGCCAGCAGTTACTCGCCACAGGGGGGATACGAGCAGTTCTTC.

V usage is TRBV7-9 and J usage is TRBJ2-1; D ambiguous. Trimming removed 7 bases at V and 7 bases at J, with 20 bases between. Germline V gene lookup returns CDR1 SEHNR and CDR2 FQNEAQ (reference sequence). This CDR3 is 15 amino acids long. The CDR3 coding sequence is TGTGCCAGCATCCGATCAGGAGAGTGGGGAAATGAGCAGTTCTTC. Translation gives CASIRSGEWGNEQFF.

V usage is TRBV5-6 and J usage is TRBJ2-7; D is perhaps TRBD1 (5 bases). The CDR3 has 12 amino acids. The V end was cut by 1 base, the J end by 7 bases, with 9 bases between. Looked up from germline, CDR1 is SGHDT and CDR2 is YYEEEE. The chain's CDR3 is CASSLSGQEQYF. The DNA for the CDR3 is TGTGCCAGCAGCTTGTCAGGGCAGGAGCAGTACTTC. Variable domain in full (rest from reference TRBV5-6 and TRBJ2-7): DAGVTQSPTHLIKTRGQQVTLRCSPKSGHDTVSWYQQALGQGPQFIFQYYEEEERQRGNFPDRFSGHQFPNYSSELNVNALLLGDSALYLCASSLSGQEQYFGPGTRLTVT.